This TCR beta chain was sequenced during a study of Ad26.COV2.S vaccination and SARS-CoV-2 variants. Clones were sequenced by immunoSEQ multiplex PCR, and TCRdb holds only the in-frame ones, with some missing. This sample has around 370,000 clones; roughly 81% occur once, and the top ten carry 2.5% to 3.5%. CDR1 SGHRS and CDR2 YFSETQ come from the germline V gene. V shed 2 bases, J shed 2 bases, and the junction held 4 bases outside the gene matches. The CDR3 spans 14 residues. The treatment denotes: 15 to 20 received Ad26.COV2.S at low or high dose, single or two shots; 5 received placebo; per-sample allocation not given. The investigators took samples on day 63 after the first vaccine or placebo injection.

Sequences were derived from peripheral blood, sampled in a trial of Ad26.COV2.S vaccine versus placebo. The receptor comes from a person between 18 and 59 years old who received the Ad26.COV2.S COVID-19 vaccine or a placebo. The V gene is TRBV5-1, the J gene TRBJ2-7; TRBD2 aligns across 7 bases. The CDR3 DNA sequence: TGCGCCAGCAGCTTCCCTAGCGGAACCTACGAGCAGTACTTC. Translation: CASSFPSGTYEQYF.